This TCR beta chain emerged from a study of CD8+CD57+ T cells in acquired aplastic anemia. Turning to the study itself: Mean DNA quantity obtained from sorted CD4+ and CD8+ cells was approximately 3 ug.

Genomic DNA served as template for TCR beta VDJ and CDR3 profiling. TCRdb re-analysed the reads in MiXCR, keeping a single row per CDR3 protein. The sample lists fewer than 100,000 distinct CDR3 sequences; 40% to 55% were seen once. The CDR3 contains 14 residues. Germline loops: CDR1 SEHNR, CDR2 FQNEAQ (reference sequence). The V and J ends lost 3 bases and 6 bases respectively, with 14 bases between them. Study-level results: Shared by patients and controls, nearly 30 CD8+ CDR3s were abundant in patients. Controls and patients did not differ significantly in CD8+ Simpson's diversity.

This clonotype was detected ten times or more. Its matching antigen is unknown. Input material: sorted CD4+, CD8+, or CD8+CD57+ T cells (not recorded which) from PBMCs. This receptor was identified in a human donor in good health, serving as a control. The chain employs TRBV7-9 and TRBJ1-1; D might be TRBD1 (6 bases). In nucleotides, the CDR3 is TGTGCCAGCAGCTTTGGGGGCGGTGGGTCTGAAGCTTTCTTT. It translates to CASSFGGGGSEAFF. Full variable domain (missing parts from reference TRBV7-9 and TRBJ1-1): DTGVSQNPRHKITKRGQNVTFRCDPISEHNRLYWYRQTLGQGPEFLTYFQNEAQLEKSRLLSDRFSAERPKGSFSTLEIQRTEQGDSAMYLCASSFGGGGSEAFFGQGTRLTVV.